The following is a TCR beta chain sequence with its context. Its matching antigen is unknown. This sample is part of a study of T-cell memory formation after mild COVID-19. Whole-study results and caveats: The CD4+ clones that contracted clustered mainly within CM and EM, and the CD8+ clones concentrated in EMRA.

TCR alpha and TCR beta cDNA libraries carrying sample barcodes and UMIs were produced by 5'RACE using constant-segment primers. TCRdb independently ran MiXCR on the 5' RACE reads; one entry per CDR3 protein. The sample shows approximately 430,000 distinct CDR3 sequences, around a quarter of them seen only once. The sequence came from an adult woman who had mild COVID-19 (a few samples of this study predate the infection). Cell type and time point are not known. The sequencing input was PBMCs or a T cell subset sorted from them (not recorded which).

CDR3 region: CAWNRGLGTDTQYF. The CDR3 DNA follows: TGTGCCTGGAATAGGGGCCTGGGGACAGATACGCAGTATTTT. The rearrangement joins TRBV30 to TRBJ2-3; tentatively, D is TRBD1 (5 bases). The ends were cut back, 4 bases at V and 3 bases at J, with 14 bases in the middle. The CDR3 covers 14 residues. The germline CDR1 and CDR2 sequences are GTSNPN and SVGIG (reference sequence).